This is a list of T cell receptor beta chains from one sample in a study of vaccination effects on CD4 cells after COVID-19. No antigen has been assigned to these receptors. The assay was immunoSEQ multiplex PCR, and TCRdb's table has in-frame clones only and misses some. In the table there are approximately 70,000 clones, 73% of which are singletons. The material was CD4+ T cells from PBMCs cultured without peptide, obtained after COVID-19 vaccination. The source is a human donor who received a COVID-19 vaccine. Each CDR3 is given with its conserved first and last residue. A D gene is named only where the DNA matches it firmly. Size is stated for part of the rows, as once, few or many counts, or as a class when the clone is expanded.

cdr3_length: 11
j_call: TRBJ2-5
d_call: -
clone_size: -
v_call: TRBV2
cdr3_aa: CATHGQETQYF
cdr3_nt: TGTGCCACCCACGGTCAAGAGACCCAGTACTTC

cdr3_length: 16
j_call: TRBJ2-3
d_call: -
clone_size: -
v_call: TRBV2
cdr3_aa: CASRRPGGYGTDTQYF
cdr3_nt: TGTGCCAGCAGGCGGCCTGGGGGCTATGGGACAGATACGCAGTATTTT

cdr3_length: 14
j_call: TRBJ1-1
d_call: TRBD1
clone_size: -
v_call: TRBV29-1
cdr3_aa: CSATGGTGDTEAFF
cdr3_nt: TGCAGCGCCACCGGCGGGACAGGGGACACTGAAGCTTTCTTT

cdr3_length: 15
j_call: TRBJ2-1
d_call: TRBD1
clone_size: -
v_call: TRBV25-1
cdr3_aa: CASSGGTGDYNEQFF
cdr3_nt: TGTGCCAGCAGTGGGGGGACAGGGGACTACAATGAGCAGTTCTTC

cdr3_length: 13
j_call: TRBJ1-1
d_call: -
clone_size: -
v_call: TRBV2
cdr3_aa: CASSDKGYSEAFF
cdr3_nt: TGTGCCAGCAGTGATAAAGGGTACAGTGAAGCTTTCTTT

cdr3_length: 13
j_call: TRBJ1-2
d_call: -
clone_size: few
v_call: TRBV10-2
cdr3_aa: CASSESRRWGYTF
cdr3_nt: TGCGCCAGCAGTGAGTCGAGACGTTGGGGCTACACCTTC

cdr3_length: 14
j_call: TRBJ1-1
d_call: TRBD1
clone_size: -
v_call: TRBV28
cdr3_aa: CASSPNGAGGLAFF
cdr3_nt: TGTGCCAGCAGCCCCAACGGGGCAGGGGGCCTAGCTTTCTTT

cdr3_length: 15
j_call: TRBJ1-5
d_call: -
clone_size: few
v_call: TRBV5-1
cdr3_aa: CASSEGPASNQPQHF
cdr3_nt: TGCGCCAGCAGCGAAGGACCCGCGAGCAATCAGCCCCAGCATTTT

cdr3_length: 16
j_call: TRBJ2-2
d_call: -
clone_size: -
v_call: TRBV9
cdr3_aa: CASSGLAGANTGELFF
cdr3_nt: TGTGCCAGCAGCGGCCTTGCGGGCGCGAACACCGGGGAGCTGTTTTTT

cdr3_length: 15
j_call: TRBJ1-5
d_call: -
clone_size: -
v_call: TRBV5-5
cdr3_aa: CASSPGTDQNQPQHF
cdr3_nt: TGTGCCAGCAGCCCCGGGACCGACCAGAATCAGCCCCAGCATTTT

cdr3_length: 11
j_call: TRBJ2-1
d_call: -
clone_size: -
v_call: TRBV20-1
cdr3_aa: CSARIGVKQFF
cdr3_nt: TGCAGTGCTAGAATAGGGGTTAAGCAGTTCTTC

cdr3_length: 13
j_call: TRBJ1-2
d_call: -
clone_size: few
v_call: TRBV18
cdr3_aa: CASSPGGIYGYTF
cdr3_nt: TGTGCCAGCTCACCAGGGGGGATCTATGGCTACACCTTC

cdr3_length: 15
j_call: TRBJ2-1
d_call: -
clone_size: -
v_call: TRBV5-1
cdr3_aa: CASSRGQSSYNEQFF
cdr3_nt: TGCGCCAGCAGCCGTGGACAGAGCTCCTACAATGAGCAGTTCTTC

cdr3_length: 16
j_call: TRBJ1-5
d_call: TRBD1
clone_size: few
v_call: TRBV6-6
cdr3_aa: CASSYKGQGLNQPQHF
cdr3_nt: TGTGCCAGCAGTTATAAGGGACAGGGGCTTAATCAGCCCCAGCATTTT

cdr3_length: 16
j_call: TRBJ1-4
d_call: -
clone_size: few
v_call: TRBV3-1/TRBV3-2
cdr3_aa: CASSPEVPASNEKLFF
cdr3_nt: TGTGCCAGCAGCCCAGAGGTGCCAGCCTCTAATGAAAAACTGTTTTTT

cdr3_length: 13
j_call: TRBJ1-5
d_call: -
clone_size: -
v_call: TRBV6-5
cdr3_aa: CASKGQSIQPQHF
cdr3_nt: TGTGCCAGCAAGGGCCAGTCAATACAGCCCCAGCATTTT

cdr3_length: 15
j_call: TRBJ1-4
d_call: -
clone_size: -
v_call: TRBV18
cdr3_aa: CASSPDAGINEKLFF
cdr3_nt: TGTGCCAGCTCACCAGACGCAGGGATTAATGAAAAACTGTTTTTT

cdr3_length: 13
j_call: TRBJ2-5
d_call: -
clone_size: -
v_call: TRBV18
cdr3_aa: CASSPLREETQYF
cdr3_nt: TGTGCCAGCTCACCACTCAGGGAAGAGACCCAGTACTTC

cdr3_length: 14
j_call: TRBJ1-2
d_call: -
clone_size: -
v_call: TRBV4-1
cdr3_aa: CASRRPGENYGYTF
cdr3_nt: TGCGCCAGCAGGCGTCCCGGGGAGAACTATGGCTACACCTTC

cdr3_length: 15
j_call: TRBJ1-2
d_call: -
clone_size: -
v_call: TRBV28
cdr3_aa: CASSWGFTGNYGYTF
cdr3_nt: TGTGCCAGCAGTTGGGGGTTCACAGGGAACTATGGCTACACCTTC

cdr3_length: 15
j_call: TRBJ1-4
d_call: -
clone_size: -
v_call: TRBV19
cdr3_aa: CASSIADTPNEKLFF
cdr3_nt: TGTGCCAGTAGTATAGCGGACACCCCTAATGAAAAACTGTTTTTT

cdr3_length: 13
j_call: TRBJ1-2
d_call: TRBD1
clone_size: -
v_call: TRBV28
cdr3_aa: CATEQGRVYGYTF
cdr3_nt: TGTGCCACCGAACAGGGGCGAGTCTATGGCTACACCTTC

cdr3_length: 13
j_call: TRBJ2-5
d_call: -
clone_size: few
v_call: TRBV7-6
cdr3_aa: CASRDRPKETQYF
cdr3_nt: TGTGCCAGCAGGGACAGACCGAAAGAGACCCAGTACTTC

cdr3_length: 14
j_call: TRBJ1-4
d_call: -
clone_size: -
v_call: TRBV6-5
cdr3_aa: CASSPGLPNEKLFF
cdr3_nt: TGTGCCAGCAGTCCCGGGCTCCCGAACGAAAAACTGTTTTTT

cdr3_length: 15
j_call: TRBJ1-1
d_call: -
clone_size: -
v_call: TRBV30
cdr3_aa: CAWSVPGTGNTEAFF
cdr3_nt: TGTGCCTGGAGTGTACCAGGGACGGGGAACACTGAAGCTTTCTTT

cdr3_length: 16
j_call: TRBJ1-1
d_call: -
clone_size: -
v_call: TRBV7-2
cdr3_aa: CASSFSEQLSNTEAFF
cdr3_nt: TGTGCCAGCAGCTTCTCCGAACAGCTATCGAACACTGAAGCTTTCTTT

cdr3_length: 14
j_call: TRBJ2-3
d_call: -
clone_size: -
v_call: TRBV24-1
cdr3_aa: CATSDSRVIDTQYF
cdr3_nt: TGTGCCACCAGTGATTCCAGGGTAATAGATACGCAGTATTTT

cdr3_length: 14
j_call: TRBJ1-2
d_call: -
clone_size: -
v_call: TRBV3-1/TRBV3-2
cdr3_aa: CASSQRGTSAGYTF
cdr3_nt: TGTGCCAGCAGCCAGAGAGGGACGTCGGCGGGCTACACCTTC

cdr3_length: 14
j_call: TRBJ2-4
d_call: -
clone_size: -
v_call: TRBV9
cdr3_aa: CASSVVDEGDIQYF
cdr3_nt: TGTGCCAGCAGCGTAGTTGATGAGGGGGACATTCAGTACTTC

cdr3_length: 15
j_call: TRBJ2-3
d_call: TRBD2
clone_size: -
v_call: TRBV5-1
cdr3_aa: CASSGSGGLGDTQYF
cdr3_nt: TGCGCCAGCAGCGGTAGCGGGGGGCTCGGAGATACGCAGTATTTT

cdr3_length: 16
j_call: TRBJ1-3
d_call: -
clone_size: -
v_call: TRBV18
cdr3_aa: CASSSGRDLSGNTIYF
cdr3_nt: TGTGCCAGCTCCTCCGGACGGGACCTCTCTGGAAACACCATATATTTT

cdr3_length: 13
j_call: TRBJ1-1
d_call: -
clone_size: -
v_call: TRBV18
cdr3_aa: CASSPPAVNRAFF
cdr3_nt: TGTGCCAGCTCACCACCGGCCGTAAACAGGGCTTTCTTT

cdr3_length: 13
j_call: TRBJ2-3
d_call: -
clone_size: -
v_call: TRBV12-3/TRBV12-4
cdr3_aa: CASSFRPPDTQYF
cdr3_nt: TGTGCCAGCAGTTTTCGACCCCCAGATACGCAGTATTTT

cdr3_length: 15
j_call: TRBJ2-6
d_call: -
clone_size: -
v_call: TRBV11-2
cdr3_aa: CASSLIRSGANVLTF
cdr3_nt: TGTGCCAGCAGCTTAATCCGCTCTGGGGCCAACGTCCTGACTTTC

cdr3_length: 18
j_call: TRBJ2-1
d_call: TRBD2
clone_size: once
v_call: TRBV5-4
cdr3_aa: CASSTRTSGGASYNEQFF
cdr3_nt: TGTGCCAGCAGCACCAGGACTAGCGGGGGGGCCTCCTACAATGAGCAGTTCTTC

cdr3_length: 15
j_call: TRBJ2-1
d_call: -
clone_size: -
v_call: TRBV23-1
cdr3_aa: CASSQFLGAGNEQFF
cdr3_nt: TGCGCCAGCAGTCAGTTTCTGGGGGCCGGCAATGAGCAGTTCTTC

cdr3_length: 14
j_call: TRBJ1-5
d_call: -
clone_size: -
v_call: TRBV10-1
cdr3_aa: CASHFIDSNQPQHF
cdr3_nt: TGCGCCAGTCACTTTATTGATAGCAATCAGCCCCAGCATTTT

cdr3_length: 15
j_call: TRBJ1-3
d_call: -
clone_size: -
v_call: TRBV6-5
cdr3_aa: CASSSDAYSGNTIYF
cdr3_nt: TGTGCCAGCAGTTCCGACGCCTACTCTGGAAACACCATATATTTT

cdr3_length: 16
j_call: TRBJ2-5
d_call: -
clone_size: -
v_call: TRBV25-1
cdr3_aa: CASSDGVVASRETQYF
cdr3_nt: TGTGCCAGCAGTGATGGAGTAGTAGCGTCTCGGGAGACCCAGTACTTC

cdr3_length: 16
j_call: TRBJ2-2
d_call: TRBD1
clone_size: few
v_call: TRBV18
cdr3_aa: CASSRDRGQNTGELFF
cdr3_nt: TGTGCCAGCTCACGGGACAGGGGGCAGAACACCGGGGAGCTGTTTTTT

cdr3_length: 15
j_call: TRBJ1-6
d_call: -
clone_size: -
v_call: TRBV12-1
cdr3_aa: CASSAPGTRVQPLHF
cdr3_nt: TGTGCCAGCAGCGCGCCGGGGACACGCGTTCAACCCCTCCACTTT

cdr3_length: 13
j_call: TRBJ2-5
d_call: -
clone_size: -
v_call: TRBV7-2
cdr3_aa: CASSFSGQETQYF
cdr3_nt: TGTGCCAGCAGCTTCAGCGGCCAAGAGACCCAGTACTTC

cdr3_length: 15
j_call: TRBJ2-2
d_call: TRBD1
clone_size: -
v_call: TRBV29-1
cdr3_aa: CSVERGGTGAGELFF
cdr3_nt: TGCAGCGTTGAAAGAGGGGGGACAGGGGCCGGGGAGCTGTTTTTT

cdr3_length: 15
j_call: TRBJ2-1
d_call: -
clone_size: -
v_call: TRBV7-3
cdr3_aa: CASSFDRSSYNEQFF
cdr3_nt: TGTGCCAGCAGCTTCGACAGAAGCTCCTACAATGAGCAGTTCTTC

cdr3_length: 16
j_call: TRBJ1-3
d_call: TRBD1
clone_size: -
v_call: TRBV10-3
cdr3_aa: CAISSGTVISGNTIYF
cdr3_nt: TGTGCCATCAGTTCTGGGACAGTGATCTCTGGAAACACCATATATTTT

cdr3_length: 16
j_call: TRBJ2-1
d_call: TRBD2
clone_size: -
v_call: TRBV7-8
cdr3_aa: CASSPRESGVFNEQFF
cdr3_nt: TGTGCCAGCAGCCCCCGTGAGAGCGGGGTCTTCAATGAGCAGTTCTTC

cdr3_length: 13
j_call: TRBJ1-3
d_call: -
clone_size: -
v_call: TRBV6-5
cdr3_aa: CASSRTAGNTIYF
cdr3_nt: TGTGCCAGCAGTAGGACAGCTGGAAACACCATATATTTT

cdr3_length: 13
j_call: TRBJ2-1
d_call: TRBD1
clone_size: few
v_call: TRBV27
cdr3_aa: CASSGQGADEQFF
cdr3_nt: TGTGCCAGCAGCGGACAGGGGGCGGATGAGCAGTTCTTC

cdr3_length: 14
j_call: TRBJ2-1
d_call: -
clone_size: -
v_call: TRBV7-3
cdr3_aa: CASSHGTIPNEQFF
cdr3_nt: TGTGCCAGCAGCCATGGGACAATCCCCAATGAGCAGTTCTTC

cdr3_length: 14
j_call: TRBJ2-3
d_call: -
clone_size: once
v_call: TRBV29-1
cdr3_aa: CSVVGRGLTDTQYF
cdr3_nt: TGCAGCGTTGTAGGCAGGGGCCTCACAGATACGCAGTATTTT

cdr3_length: 13
j_call: TRBJ1-2
d_call: -
clone_size: few
v_call: TRBV10-3
cdr3_aa: CAISAEADYGYTF
cdr3_nt: TGTGCCATCAGTGCGGAGGCCGACTATGGCTACACCTTC

cdr3_length: 16
j_call: TRBJ2-1
d_call: -
clone_size: -
v_call: TRBV5-6
cdr3_aa: CASSLDGRRARNEQFF
cdr3_nt: TGTGCCAGCAGCCTCGATGGCCGACGGGCTAGGAATGAGCAGTTCTTC

cdr3_length: 17
j_call: TRBJ2-5
d_call: -
clone_size: -
v_call: TRBV12-2
cdr3_aa: CASRKAGTSGAGKTQYF
cdr3_nt: TGTGCAAGTCGGAAAGCCGGGACTAGCGGGGCAGGGAAGACCCAGTACTTC

cdr3_length: 15
j_call: TRBJ1-3
d_call: -
clone_size: -
v_call: TRBV6-5
cdr3_aa: CASSNQGISGNTIYF
cdr3_nt: TGTGCCAGCAGTAACCAGGGGATCTCTGGAAACACCATATATTTT

cdr3_length: 17
j_call: TRBJ2-2
d_call: -
clone_size: -
v_call: TRBV13
cdr3_aa: CASSPLFGQSNTGELFF
cdr3_nt: TGTGCCAGCAGCCCCCTTTTCGGACAGTCGAACACCGGGGAGCTGTTTTTT

cdr3_length: 13
j_call: TRBJ1-6
d_call: -
clone_size: -
v_call: TRBV6-5
cdr3_aa: CASNPGGRSPLHF
cdr3_nt: TGTGCCAGCAACCCTGGGGGGCGTTCACCCCTCCACTTT

cdr3_length: 13
j_call: TRBJ1-1
d_call: -
clone_size: few
v_call: TRBV25-1
cdr3_aa: CASSESSATEAFF
cdr3_nt: TGTGCCAGCAGTGAATCTTCTGCAACTGAAGCTTTCTTT

cdr3_length: 15
j_call: TRBJ2-2
d_call: -
clone_size: -
v_call: TRBV6-1
cdr3_aa: CASSEAGARIGELFF
cdr3_nt: TGTGCCAGCAGTGAAGCAGGGGCGCGGATCGGGGAGCTGTTTTTT